This TCR beta chain is from a study of kidney transplant recipient with SARS-CoV-2 infection. The germline gives CDR1 MDHEN, CDR2 SYDVKM. J gave up 2 bases and V 5 bases, and 5 bases lay outside the gene matches. This CDR3 comprises 15 residues. TCRdb recomputed calls from the reads with MiXCR, one row per CDR3 protein. In the table there are under 300,000 distinct CDR3 sequences, more than 25% of which are singletons. This clonotype originated in a male patient younger than 45 who had COVID-19 and was a kidney transplant recipient. Some T cells may be provided by the graft donor. The chain uses TRBV28 and TRBJ2-1; TRBD2 matches at 8 bases. This material consisted of a blood sample, taken at baseline and around day 110 from a kidney transplant recipient. The CDR3 DNA reads as TGTGCCAGCAGTGCAAGCGGGAGACCCTACAATGAGCAGTTCTTC. Residues: CASSASGRPYNEQFF.